These 21 T cell receptor beta chains were sequenced from one sample in a study of blood T cell repertoires in COVID-19. Clones were read by immunoSEQ multiplex PCR, and TCRdb kept only the in-frame ones, dropping some. The top ten clones hold around 1.5% of a sample with under 450,000 clones, 75% to 90% of them seen once. Sequenced: peripheral blood. The receptors stem from a woman aged 40 to 55 with COVID-19, enrolled during active disease.

The chain uses TRBV7-2 and TRBJ1-4; 8 nucleotides line up with TRBD1. Losses at the gene ends were 5 bases for V and 4 bases for J; bases not matched to a gene: 18. The length of the CDR3 is 19 residues. CDR1 and CDR2 (germline): SGHTA, FQGNSA. The CDR3 nucleotides are TGTGCCAGCAGCGCCCAACCGGACAGGGTGGATTGGAATAATGAAAAACTGTTTTTT. Translated, it gives CASSAQPDRVDWNNEKLFF.

A single count supports this clone. The chain has TRBV20-1 and TRBJ2-1; 8 nucleotides agree with TRBD2. CDR3 length: 14 amino acids. J was trimmed by 6 bases and V by 3 bases; bases with no gene match: 7. CDR1 is DFQATT, CDR2 SNEGSKA, per germline (reference sequence). CDR3 protein: CSASLAGGGNEQFF. For the CDR3, the DNA is TGCAGTGCTAGTTTAGCCGGGGGGGGCAATGAGCAGTTCTTC.

The chain joins TRBV28 to TRBJ1-4; 8 nucleotides match TRBD1. This CDR3 region has 15 residues. Germline CDR1 reads MDHEN; CDR2 reads SYDVKM. With V trimmed by 3 bases and J by 4 bases, 4 bases remained unmatched. The CDR3 DNA reads as TGTGCCAGCAGTTTGGACAGGGTTGATAATGAAAAACTGTTTTTT. This encodes CASSLDRVDNEKLFF.

The genes are TRBV12-3 or TRBV12-4 and TRBJ2-5, with 7 nucleotides matching TRBD1. The V and J ends lost 3 bases and 5 bases, in that order; junction bases with no gene match: 3. CDR3 length: 13 residues. Here the CDR3 reads CASSLTGSETQYF. DNA for the CDR3: TGTGCCAGCAGTTTGACAGGGTCGGAGACCCAGTACTTC.

The chain is built from TRBV19 and TRBJ1-6, with 7 nucleotides matching TRBD1. The CDR3 extends over 18 amino acids. V was pared by 5 bases and J by 10 bases, with 20 bases of the junction left unmatched. Germline values: CDR1 LNHDA, CDR2 SQIVND (reference sequence). CDR3: CASSVTLGTENYNSPLHF. Here the CDR3 DNA reads TGTGCCAGTAGTGTAACCCTCGGGACAGAAAATTACAACTCACCCCTCCACTTT.

The sample holds one count of this clone. The J gene is TRBJ1-2, the V gene TRBV28; maybe TRBD1 (5 bases). Per the germline V gene, CDR1 is MDHEN and CDR2 is SYDVKM. This CDR3 is 14 amino acids long. The germline V and J ends were trimmed by 6 bases and 0 bases, with 11 bases remaining between them. Written as DNA, the CDR3 is TGTGCCAGCAGCCGCAGGGAAACTAACTATGGCTACACCTTC. Residues: CASSRRETNYGYTF.

The V call is TRBV4-3, the J call TRBJ1-2; 7 bases match TRBD1. CDR3 size: 15 residues. CDR1 LGHNA and CDR2 YSLEER come from the germline V gene. V was pared by 0 bases and J by 8 bases, with 9 bases of the junction left unmatched. The CDR3 region is CASSQEDRQGRGYTF. CDR3 bases: TGCGCCAGCAGCCAAGAAGATAGACAGGGTCGAGGCTACACCTTC.

V usage is TRBV30 and J usage is TRBJ1-5; the D gene is possibly TRBD1 (6 bases). Trimming removed 1 base from V and 1 base from J, with 14 bases in between. Per germline, CDR1 GTSNPN and CDR2 SVGIG (reference sequence). This CDR3 has 16 residues. CDR3 DNA sequence: TGTGCCTGGAGTGGCGGGGGCTTAATAAGCAATCAGCCCCAGCATTTT. It yields the protein CAWSGGGLISNQPQHF.

The chain carries TRBV15 and TRBJ2-3; D might be TRBD2 (5 bases). CDR1 and CDR2 (germline): LNHNV, YYDKDF (reference sequence). The CDR3 sequence is 15 residues long. Trimming removed 1 base from V and 3 bases from J, with 11 bases in between. The CDR3 protein is CATSRVTPGTDTQYF. In DNA, the CDR3 is TGTGCCACCAGCAGAGTGACCCCGGGGACAGATACGCAGTATTTT.

This clone was found a few times. The chain combines TRBV4-3 with TRBJ1-2; D perhaps matches TRBD1 (5 bases). There are 13 residues in the CDR3. Trimming shortened V by 8 bases and J by 7 bases, and 17 bases separated the two germline ends. Germline CDR1 is LGHNA and CDR2 is YSLEER. CDR3 in amino acids: CASGEGVGGGYTF. CDR3 DNA sequence: TGCGCCAGCGGCGAAGGGGTCGGAGGTGGCTACACCTTC.

This CDR3 is CASSYTDRSYGYTF. As DNA, the CDR3 is TGTGCCAGCAGTTACACGGACAGATCCTATGGCTACACCTTC. The V gene is TRBV6-5, the J gene TRBJ1-2, with D perhaps TRBD1 (6 bases). With 2 bases removed from V and 4 bases from J, the gap between germline ends came to 11 bases. The CDR3 contains 14 residues. CDR1 is MNHEY and CDR2 is SVGAGI in the germline V gene.

The chain uses TRBV9 and TRBJ2-1; D is uncertain. CDR3 length: 15 amino acids. Germline loops: CDR1 SGDLS, CDR2 YYNGEE. Trimming pared 2 bases from V and 0 bases from J, leaving 9 bases between. The CDR3, as DNA: TGTGCCAGCAGCGTCTCGCTAGGCTCCTACAATGAGCAGTTCTTC. Translating it yields CASSVSLGSYNEQFF.

CDR3 region: CASSPSGTPGEAFF. CDR3 nucleotide sequence: TGTGCCAGCAGCCCCTCCGGGACACCGGGGGAAGCTTTCTTT. The chain combines TRBV7-9 with TRBJ1-1; a weak D match, TRBD1 (6 bases). The CDR3 sequence is 14 residues long. V was trimmed by 5 bases and J by 8 bases, leaving 18 bases between them. Germline CDR1 and CDR2: SEHNR and FQNEAQ (reference sequence). The full variable domain, with the rest looked up from reference TRBV7-9 and TRBJ1-1, is DTGVSQNPRHKITKRGQNVTFRCDPISEHNRLYWYRQTLGQGPEFLTYFQNEAQLEKSRLLSDRFSAERPKGSFSTLEIQRTEQGDSAMYLCASSPSGTPGEAFFGQGTRLTVV.

The J gene is TRBJ2-3, the V gene TRBV9, with 8 positions matching TRBD2. V shed 3 bases and J 2 bases; nucleotides not matched to a gene: 8. CDR1 SGDLS and CDR2 YYNGEE come from the germline V gene. CDR3 length: 16 amino acids. This chain's CDR3 is CASSDGGEWVTDTQYF. For the CDR3, the DNA is TGTGCCAGCAGCGACGGGGGGGAATGGGTCACAGATACGCAGTATTTT.

The chain joins TRBV27 to TRBJ2-4; D not certain. Germline lookup yields CDR1 MNHEY and CDR2 SMNVEV (reference sequence). Between the trimmed V and J ends, which lost 5 bases and 0 bases, there was a span of 11 bases. The CDR3 has 15 residues. CDR3 DNA: TGTGCCAGCAGTCCCCCCGGTCTAGCCAAAAACATTCAGTACTTC. This encodes CASSPPGLAKNIQYF.

The J gene is TRBJ1-4, the V gene TRBV5-5, with TRBD1 matching over 8 bases. CDR3 length: 16 residues. The germline V gene has CDR1 SGHKS and CDR2 YYEKEE (reference sequence). The V segment lost 2 bases and the J segment 3 bases; nucleotides outside the gene matches: 6. The CDR3 loop reads CASSLRQGLPNEKLFF. CDR3 in DNA: TGTGCCAGCAGCTTACGACAGGGGTTGCCTAATGAAAAACTGTTTTTT.

V gene TRBV5-1 combines with J gene TRBJ2-1; tentative D call: TRBD1 (5 bases). The CDR3 is made up of 15 amino acids. With 0 bases removed from V and 4 bases from J, the gap between germline ends came to 11 bases. Looked up from germline, CDR1 is SGHRS and CDR2 is YFSETQ. The CDR3 reads CASSLDDSVYNEQFF. CDR3 DNA: TGCGCCAGCAGCTTGGACGACAGCGTTTACAATGAGCAGTTCTTC.

This chain links TRBV14 with TRBJ1-5; the D is unclear. V was clipped by 0 bases and J by 3 bases, with 18 bases between them. The CDR3 length is 18 residues. CDR1 SGHDN and CDR2 FVKESK come from the germline V gene. CDR3 nucleotide sequence: TGTGCCAGCAGCCAAGATGAAGGAAGGGAGTTTCACAATCAGCCCCAGCATTTT. It specifies CASSQDEGREFHNQPQHF.

V and J are TRBV4-3 and TRBJ1-1, with 7 bases fitting TRBD1. CDR3 length: 16 amino acids. J gave up 5 bases and V 0 bases, and 9 bases lay outside the gene matches. Germline-derived CDR1 and CDR2 are LGHNA and YSLEER. The CDR3 DNA sequence: TGCGCCAGCAGCCAAGAACCAGGGGGAGAGTTTACTGAAGCTTTCTTT. Protein: CASSQEPGGEFTEAFF.

The rearrangement joins TRBV5-1 to TRBJ1-2; a weak D match, TRBD1 (5 bases). The CDR3 extends over 14 amino acids. Germline V CDR1 and CDR2: SGHRS, YFSETQ. V was cut by 0 bases and J by 3 bases, with 9 bases left in between. This CDR3 reads CASSLGGGDYGYTF. The CDR3 DNA is TGCGCCAGCAGCTTGGGCGGGGGGGACTATGGCTACACCTTC.

This clone was seen once. The chain couples TRBV7-9 to TRBJ2-7, with TRBD2 as a possible D gene (6 bases). V dropped 5 bases and J dropped 3 bases, with 20 bases sitting between them. The germline gives CDR1 SEHNR, CDR2 FQNEAQ (reference sequence). This CDR3 region has 16 residues. Here the CDR3 reads CASSPYKGREGYEQYF. CDR3 sequence (DNA): TGTGCCAGCAGCCCCTATAAAGGGCGGGAAGGCTACGAGCAGTACTTC.